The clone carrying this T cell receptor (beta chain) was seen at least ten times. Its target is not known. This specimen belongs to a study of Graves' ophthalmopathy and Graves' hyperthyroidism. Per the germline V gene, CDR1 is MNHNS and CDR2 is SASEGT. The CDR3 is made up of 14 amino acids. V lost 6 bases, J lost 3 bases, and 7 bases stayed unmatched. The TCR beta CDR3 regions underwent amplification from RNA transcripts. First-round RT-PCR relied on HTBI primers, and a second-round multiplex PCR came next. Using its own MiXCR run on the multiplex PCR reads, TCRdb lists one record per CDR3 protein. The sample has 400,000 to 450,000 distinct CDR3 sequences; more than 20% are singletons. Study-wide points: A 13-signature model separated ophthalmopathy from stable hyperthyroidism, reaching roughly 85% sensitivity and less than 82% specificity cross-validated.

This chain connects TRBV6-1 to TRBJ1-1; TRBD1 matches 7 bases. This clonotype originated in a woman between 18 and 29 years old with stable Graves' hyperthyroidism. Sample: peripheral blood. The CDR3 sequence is CASRTTGRDTEAFF. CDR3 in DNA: TGTGCCAGCAGGACGACAGGGAGGGACACTGAAGCTTTCTTT.